This passage covers 12 T cell receptor beta chains from one sample sequenced in a study of radiation and T cells in renal cell carcinoma. Sample time point: blood 2 weeks post-SBRT. Treatment described: 15 Gy SBRT to primary tumor, nephrectomy 4 weeks later. Clones were sequenced by immunoSEQ multiplex PCR, and TCRdb holds only the in-frame ones, with some missing. This sample has tens of thousands of clones, with 70% to 90% found just once. Sequenced here: blood, sampled from a patient whose treatment included radiotherapy and nephrectomy. The origin of the receptors is a woman aged 50 to 65 with renal cell carcinoma.

The J gene is TRBJ2-7, the V gene TRBV7-2; tentatively, D is TRBD1 or TRBD2 (5 bases each). The CDR3 spans 15 residues. Per the germline V gene, CDR1 is SGHTA and CDR2 is FQGNSA. The CDR3 region has the DNA TGTCCCGACACAGACTTGAGGGGCCCAACCTACGAGCAGTACTTC. Encoded protein: CPDTDLRGPTYEQYF.

The DNA of the CDR3 is TGCGCCAGCAGCTTAGATGTCCGAGAGACCCAGTACTTC. Translation: CASSLDVRETQYF. V and J are TRBV5-1 and TRBJ2-5, with D hard to call. Trimming pared 2 bases from V and 4 bases from J, leaving 9 bases between. Germline V gives CDR1 SGHRS, CDR2 YFSETQ. The CDR3 runs 13 residues.

The chain combines TRBV7-3 with TRBJ1-4; D possibly corresponds to TRBD1 (5 bases). Germline loops: CDR1 SGHTA, CDR2 FQGTGA. With 1 base removed from V and 14 bases from J, the gap between germline ends came to 11 bases. This CDR3 has 12 amino acids. The CDR3 DNA sequence: TGTGCCAGCAGCTTAAAAGGGGTAGCGCTGTTTTTT. It translates to CASSLKGVALFF.

The chain links TRBV28 to TRBJ1-6; a weak D match, TRBD1 (5 bases). Germline-derived CDR1 and CDR2 are MDHEN and SYDVKM. V was trimmed by 5 bases and J by 0 bases, leaving 11 bases between them. The CDR3 consists of 16 residues. CDR3 loop: CASSAGWSSYNSPLHF. The CDR3 coding sequence is TGTGCCAGCAGTGCAGGGTGGAGCTCCTATAATTCACCCCTCCACTTT.

This rearrangement joins TRBV28 to TRBJ2-7; tentatively, D is TRBD1 (6 bases). Trimming cost V 5 bases and J 0 bases, with 17 bases left between them. The CDR3 sequence is 16 residues long. Germline-derived CDR1 and CDR2 are MDHEN and SYDVKM. This CDR3 reads CASSLSQGVFSYEQYF. CDR3 nucleotides: TGTGCCAGCAGTCTCTCACAGGGTGTTTTCTCCTACGAGCAGTACTTC.

The gene calls are TRBV7-2 and TRBJ2-5, with a weak D call TRBD1 (6 bases). Germline CDR1 reads SGHTA; CDR2 reads FQGNSA. The CDR3 contains 17 residues. Trimming removed 1 base at V and 2 bases at J, with 17 bases between. The CDR3 coding sequence is TGTGCCAGCAGCTTAGTCGGGGTAGGGGGATATCAAGAGACCCAGTACTTC. This gives the protein CASSLVGVGGYQETQYF.

The chain couples TRBV6-4 to TRBJ1-2, with D unclear. The CDR3 is 14 residues long. Trimming pared 0 bases from V and 7 bases from J, leaving 12 bases between. CDR1 MRHNA and CDR2 SNTAGT come from the germline V gene. The CDR3 DNA sequence: TGTGCCAGCAGTGACTCGCCGCTGCAGACTGGCTACACCTTC. Protein product: CASSDSPLQTGYTF.

The chain is built from TRBV5-4 and TRBJ2-2, with 9 bases that match TRBD2. J gave up 1 base and V 1 base, and 5 bases lay outside the gene matches. This CDR3 contains 17 residues. CDR1 and CDR2 from the germline V gene are SGHNT and YYREEE (reference sequence). Here the CDR3 DNA reads TGTGCCAGCAGCTTGTTACTGACTAGCGGGAACACCGGGGAGCTGTTTTTT. Its protein is CASSLLLTSGNTGELFF.

The V gene is TRBV19, the J gene TRBJ1-3; D not certain. V lost 3 bases, J lost 4 bases, and 10 bases lay in between. CDR3 length: 14 amino acids. The germline V gene encodes CDR1 LNHDA and CDR2 SQIVND (reference sequence). CDR3 nucleotides: TGTGCCAGTAGTATGGCAGTGGTCGGAAACACCATATATTTT. This translates into CASSMAVVGNTIYF.

The chain links TRBV7-3 to TRBJ2-5; D remains ambiguous. The V and J ends lost 2 bases and 3 bases respectively, with 7 bases between them. Germline CDR1 and CDR2: SGHTA and FQGTGA. The CDR3 loop spans 13 amino acids. CDR3 sequence: CASSLDREETQYF. CDR3 nucleotides: TGTGCCAGCAGCTTAGACCGAGAAGAGACCCAGTACTTC.

The chain employs TRBV28 and TRBJ2-1, with D possibly TRBD1 on 6 matching bases. V lost 9 bases to trimming and J lost 6 bases, with 18 bases between them. The germline CDR1 and CDR2 sequences are MDHEN and SYDVKM. The CDR3 consists of 14 residues. CDR3 sequence (DNA): TGTGCCAGTCCCCCCCAGGGGATGGGCAATGAGCAGTTCTTC. Its protein product is CASPPQGMGNEQFF.

This clone occurred a few times. The V and J genes are TRBV18 and TRBJ2-5; D remains ambiguous. The CDR3 totals 15 residues. The V gene's germline CDR1 is KGHSH and CDR2 LQKENI. Trimming stripped 0 bases from V and 1 base from J, with 9 bases between. The CDR3 sequence is CASSPPSGVQETQYF. DNA of the CDR3: TGTGCCAGCTCACCACCCAGTGGAGTCCAAGAGACCCAGTACTTC. The whole variable domain, remainder taken from reference TRBV18 and TRBJ2-5, is NAGVMQNPRHLVRRRGQEARLRCSPMKGHSHVYWYRQLPEEGLKFMVYLQKENIIDESGMPKERFSAEFPKEGPSILRIQQVVRGDSAAYFCASSPPSGVQETQYFGPGTRLLVL.